The source of this T cell receptor beta chain is a study of blood T cell repertoires in COVID-19. Study information: Researchers got acute and convalescent COVID-19 samples from the United States, Italy and Spain. PBMCs, B-cell-depleted T cells, or T cells provided the cDNA or gDNA that made up the material.

As originally analysed: Amplifying reference gene primers gave estimates of nucleated cell counts. The repertoire was sequenced with immunoSEQ multiplex PCR; TCRdb's copy has only in-frame clones and lacks some. V and J calls and clone size come straight from that table; D and trimming were deduced from the DNA. The sample carries some 150,000 clones, about 85% recorded once. The receptor comes from a man between 35 and 55 years old with acute or convalescent COVID-19. Sequencing was carried out using peripheral blood.

The CDR3 DNA reads TGTGCCAGCAGCTTACAGGGGAACTCTGGAAACACCATATATTTT. Protein sequence: CASSLQGNSGNTIYF. The J gene is TRBJ1-3, the V gene TRBV2, with 7 bases fitting TRBD1. V dropped 6 bases and J dropped 0; count of bases not matched to a gene: 5. Germline V gene data show CDR1 as SNHLY and CDR2 as FYNNEI. CDR3 length: 15 residues. The full variable domain, with the rest looked up from reference TRBV2 and TRBJ1-3, is EPEVTQTPSHQVTQMGQEVILRCVPISNHLYFYWYRQILGQKVEFLVSFYNNEISEKSEIFDDQFSVERPDGSNFTLKIRSTKLEDSAMYFCASSLQGNSGNTIYFGEGSWLTVV.